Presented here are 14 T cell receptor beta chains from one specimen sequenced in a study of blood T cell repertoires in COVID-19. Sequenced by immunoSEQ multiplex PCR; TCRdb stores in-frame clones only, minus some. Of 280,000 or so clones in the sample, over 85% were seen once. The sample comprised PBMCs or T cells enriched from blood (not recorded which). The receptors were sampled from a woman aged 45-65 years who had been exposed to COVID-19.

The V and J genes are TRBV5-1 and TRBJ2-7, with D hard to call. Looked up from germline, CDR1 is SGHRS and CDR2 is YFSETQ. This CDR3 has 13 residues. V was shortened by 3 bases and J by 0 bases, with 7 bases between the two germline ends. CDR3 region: CASSWALSYEQYF. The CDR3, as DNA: TGCGCCAGCAGCTGGGCCCTCTCCTACGAGCAGTACTTC. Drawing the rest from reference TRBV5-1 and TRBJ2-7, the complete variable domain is KAGVTQTPRYLIKTRGQQVTLSCSPISGHRSVSWYQQTPGQGLQFLFEYFSETQRNKGNFPGRFSGRQFSNSRSEMNVSTLELGDSALYLCASSWALSYEQYFGPGTRLTVT.

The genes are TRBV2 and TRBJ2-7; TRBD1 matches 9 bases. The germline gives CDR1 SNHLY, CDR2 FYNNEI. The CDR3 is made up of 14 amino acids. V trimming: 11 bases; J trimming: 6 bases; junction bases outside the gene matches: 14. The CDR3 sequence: CAGGARDREGEQYF. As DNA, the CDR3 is TGTGCCGGAGGAGCGCGGGACAGGGAGGGCGAGCAGTACTTC.

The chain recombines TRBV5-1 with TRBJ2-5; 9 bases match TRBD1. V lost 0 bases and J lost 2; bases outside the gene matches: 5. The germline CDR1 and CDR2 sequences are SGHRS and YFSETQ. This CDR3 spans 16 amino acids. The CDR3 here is CASSLVGTGLQETQYF. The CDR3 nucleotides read TGCGCCAGCAGCTTGGTTGGGACAGGGCTACAAGAGACCCAGTACTTC.

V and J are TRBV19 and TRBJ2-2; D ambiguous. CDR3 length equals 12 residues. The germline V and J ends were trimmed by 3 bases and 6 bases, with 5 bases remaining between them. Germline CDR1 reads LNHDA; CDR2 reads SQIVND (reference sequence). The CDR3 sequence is CASSILSGELFF. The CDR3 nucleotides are TGTGCCAGTAGTATCCTATCCGGGGAGCTGTTTTTT.

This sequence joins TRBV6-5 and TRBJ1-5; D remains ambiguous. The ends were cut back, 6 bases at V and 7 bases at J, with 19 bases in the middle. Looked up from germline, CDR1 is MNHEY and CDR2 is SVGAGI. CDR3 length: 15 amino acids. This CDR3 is CASSPGWGDDQPQHF. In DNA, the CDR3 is TGTGCCAGCAGCCCCGGGTGGGGAGATGACCAGCCCCAGCATTTT.

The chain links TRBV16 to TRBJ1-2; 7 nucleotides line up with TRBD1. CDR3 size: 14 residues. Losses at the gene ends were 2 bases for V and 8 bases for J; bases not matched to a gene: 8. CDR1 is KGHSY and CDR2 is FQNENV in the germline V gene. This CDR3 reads CASSQRTGPLGYTF. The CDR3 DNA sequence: TGTGCCAGCAGCCAAAGGACAGGACCCCTCGGCTACACCTTC.

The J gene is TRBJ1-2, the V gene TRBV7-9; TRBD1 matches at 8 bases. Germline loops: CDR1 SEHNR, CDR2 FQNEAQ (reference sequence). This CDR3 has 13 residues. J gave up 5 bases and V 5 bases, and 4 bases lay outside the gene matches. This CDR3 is CASSKWTGYGYTF. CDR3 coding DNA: TGTGCCAGCAGCAAATGGACAGGGTATGGCTACACCTTC. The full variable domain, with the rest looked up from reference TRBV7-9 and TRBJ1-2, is DTGVSQNPRHKITKRGQNVTFRCDPISEHNRLYWYRQTLGQGPEFLTYFQNEAQLEKSRLLSDRFSAERPKGSFSTLEIQRTEQGDSAMYLCASSKWTGYGYTFGSGTRLTVV.

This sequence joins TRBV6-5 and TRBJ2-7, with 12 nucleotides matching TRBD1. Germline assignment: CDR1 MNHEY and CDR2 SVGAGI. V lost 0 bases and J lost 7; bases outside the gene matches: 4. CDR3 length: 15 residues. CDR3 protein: CASSYSGQGALEQYF. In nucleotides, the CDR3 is TGTGCCAGCAGTTACTCGGGACAGGGGGCATTGGAGCAGTACTTC.

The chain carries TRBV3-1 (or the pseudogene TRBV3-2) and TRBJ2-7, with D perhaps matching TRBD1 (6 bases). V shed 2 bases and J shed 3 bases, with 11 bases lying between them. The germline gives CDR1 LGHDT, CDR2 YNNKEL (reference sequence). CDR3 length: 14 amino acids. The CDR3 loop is CASSQRDRFYEQYF. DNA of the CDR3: TGTGCCAGCAGCCAACGCGACAGGTTCTACGAGCAGTACTTC.

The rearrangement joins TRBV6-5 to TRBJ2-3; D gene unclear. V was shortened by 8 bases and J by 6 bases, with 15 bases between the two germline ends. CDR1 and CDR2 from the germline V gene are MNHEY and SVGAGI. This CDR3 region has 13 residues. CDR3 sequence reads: CASQTTPSDTQYF. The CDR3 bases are TGTGCCAGCCAAACTACACCCAGCGATACGCAGTATTTT.

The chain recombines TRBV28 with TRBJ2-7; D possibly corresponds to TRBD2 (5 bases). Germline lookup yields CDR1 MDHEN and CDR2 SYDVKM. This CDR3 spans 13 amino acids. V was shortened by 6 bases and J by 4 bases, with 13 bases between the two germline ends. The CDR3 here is CASRPRGIYEQYF. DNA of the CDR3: TGTGCCAGCAGGCCCCGGGGAATATACGAGCAGTACTTC.

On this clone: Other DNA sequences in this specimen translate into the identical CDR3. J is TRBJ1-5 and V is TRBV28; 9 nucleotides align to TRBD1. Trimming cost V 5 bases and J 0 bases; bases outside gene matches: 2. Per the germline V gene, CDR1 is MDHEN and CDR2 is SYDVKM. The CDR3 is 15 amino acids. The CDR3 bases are TGTGCCAGCAGTACAGGGGGCTCTAGCAATCAGCCCCAGCATTTT. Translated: CASSTGGSSNQPQHF.

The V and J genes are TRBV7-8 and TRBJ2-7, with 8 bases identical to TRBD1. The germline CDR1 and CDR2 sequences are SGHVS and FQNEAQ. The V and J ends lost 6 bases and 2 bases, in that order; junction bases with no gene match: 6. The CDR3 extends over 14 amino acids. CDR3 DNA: TGTGCCAGCAGTCCTCAGGGGGCCGCCTACGAGCAGTACTTC. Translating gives CASSPQGAAYEQYF.

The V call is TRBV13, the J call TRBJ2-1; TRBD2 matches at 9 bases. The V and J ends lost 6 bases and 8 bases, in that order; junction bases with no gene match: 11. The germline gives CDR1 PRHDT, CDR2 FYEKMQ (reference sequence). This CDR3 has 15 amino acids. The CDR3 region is CASSISGTSSDEQFF. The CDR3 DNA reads TGTGCCAGCAGTATCTCCGGGACTAGCAGCGATGAGCAGTTCTTC.